This is a list of T cell receptor beta chains from one sample in a study of shared clonotypes between healthy human individuals. Clones were sequenced by immunoSEQ multiplex PCR, and TCRdb holds only the in-frame ones, with some missing. The sample carries 500,000 or so clones, roughly 95% recorded once. Input material: naive CD4+ T cells sorted from blood. These receptors all stem from a woman in her thirties in good health. CDR3s include the opening cysteine and the closing phenylalanine or tryptophan. Each record gives: V gene, J gene, clone size, D gene, CDR3 protein, CDR3 DNA. A D gene is named only where the DNA matches it firmly. For some rows the clone size is stated as once, few or many, or as a class when expanded; others skip it.

v_gene: TRBV30; j_gene: TRBJ1-1; abundance: .; d_gene: TRBD1; CDR3aa: CAWSGGTGGGTEAFF; CDR3nt: TGTGCCTGGAGTGGCGGGACAGGGGGGGGAACTGAAGCTTTCTTT
v_gene: TRBV19; j_gene: TRBJ1-5; abundance: few; d_gene: .; CDR3aa: CASSGGGRMPQHF; CDR3nt: TGTGCCAGTAGTGGGGGGGGCCGTATGCCCCAGCATTTT
v_gene: TRBV13; j_gene: TRBJ2-5; abundance: .; d_gene: TRBD2; CDR3aa: CASSSSGRAVETQYF; CDR3nt: TGTGCCAGCAGTTCTAGCGGGAGGGCCGTAGAGACCCAGTACTTC
v_gene: TRBV2; j_gene: TRBJ2-1; abundance: .; d_gene: .; CDR3aa: CASSEWADSFYNEQFF; CDR3nt: TGTGCCAGCAGTGAGTGGGCGGACTCTTTCTACAATGAGCAGTTCTTC
v_gene: TRBV19; j_gene: TRBJ2-3; abundance: .; d_gene: TRBD2; CDR3aa: CASSLGAGGATDTQYF; CDR3nt: TGTGCCAGTAGTTTAGGTGCGGGAGGTGCCACAGATACGCAGTATTTT
v_gene: TRBV2; j_gene: TRBJ2-7; abundance: .; d_gene: .; CDR3aa: CASSEFGHGNSYEQYF; CDR3nt: TGTGCCAGCAGTGAATTTGGACACGGGAACTCCTACGAGCAGTACTTC
v_gene: TRBV7-9; j_gene: TRBJ1-2; abundance: .; d_gene: TRBD1; CDR3aa: CASSPIGQAYGYTF; CDR3nt: TGTGCCAGCAGCCCAATAGGACAGGCGTATGGCTACACCTTC
v_gene: TRBV7-7; j_gene: TRBJ2-3; abundance: .; d_gene: TRBD2; CDR3aa: CASSRLAGGITDTQYF; CDR3nt: TGTGCCAGCAGCCGACTAGCGGGAGGGATCACAGATACGCAGTATTTT
v_gene: TRBV7-2; j_gene: TRBJ2-1; abundance: .; d_gene: TRBD2; CDR3aa: CASSLVGGGYNEQFF; CDR3nt: TGTGCCAGCAGCTTAGTCGGCGGGGGGTACAATGAGCAGTTCTTC
v_gene: TRBV19; j_gene: TRBJ1-6; abundance: .; d_gene: TRBD1; CDR3aa: CASSMGQYNSPLHF; CDR3nt: TGTGCCAGTAGTATGGGACAGTATAATTCACCCCTCCACTTT
v_gene: TRBV6-5; j_gene: TRBJ2-7; abundance: .; d_gene: .; CDR3aa: CASSSWYEQYF; CDR3nt: TGTGCCAGCAGCTCCTGGTACGAGCAGTACTTC
v_gene: TRBV6-5; j_gene: TRBJ2-1; abundance: once; d_gene: .; CDR3aa: CVAAGTPYNEQFF; CDR3nt: TGTGTCGCCGCCGGGACACCGTACAATGAGCAGTTCTTC
v_gene: TRBV19; j_gene: TRBJ2-7; abundance: once; d_gene: .; CDR3aa: CASSREPGMGYEQYF; CDR3nt: TGTGCCAGTAGTCGAGAGCCGGGGATGGGCTACGAGCAGTACTTC
v_gene: TRBV28; j_gene: TRBJ1-1; abundance: .; d_gene: .; CDR3aa: CASTPGRGGAFF; CDR3nt: TGTGCCAGCACCCCAGGACGGGGTGGGGCTTTCTTT
v_gene: TRBV28; j_gene: TRBJ1-5; abundance: .; d_gene: .; CDR3aa: CASSLEGMVGNQPQHF; CDR3nt: TGTGCCAGCAGTTTAGAGGGAATGGTGGGCAATCAGCCCCAGCATTTT
v_gene: TRBV2; j_gene: TRBJ1-1; abundance: .; d_gene: .; CDR3aa: CASSEVGWEAFF; CDR3nt: TGTGCCAGCAGTGAAGTAGGCTGGGAAGCTTTCTTT
v_gene: TRBV2; j_gene: TRBJ1-1; abundance: .; d_gene: .; CDR3aa: CASSQASGTEAFF; CDR3nt: TGTGCCAGCTCTCAGGCCTCGGGCACTGAAGCTTTCTTT
v_gene: TRBV19; j_gene: TRBJ1-5; abundance: .; d_gene: .; CDR3aa: CASSKAGRGNQPQHF; CDR3nt: TGTGCCAGTAGTAAGGCAGGGAGAGGCAATCAGCCCCAGCATTTT
v_gene: TRBV7-9; j_gene: TRBJ2-6; abundance: .; d_gene: .; CDR3aa: CASSPIVSGANVLTF; CDR3nt: TGTGCCAGCAGCCCGATCGTGAGTGGGGCCAACGTCCTGACTTTC
v_gene: TRBV28; j_gene: TRBJ2-7; abundance: once; d_gene: .; CDR3aa: CASSVPGHYEQYF; CDR3nt: TGTGCCAGCAGTGTGCCGGGACACTACGAGCAGTACTTC
v_gene: TRBV7-3; j_gene: TRBJ2-2; abundance: .; d_gene: TRBD1; CDR3aa: CASSLMGQGNDGELFF; CDR3nt: TGTGCCAGCAGCTTAATGGGACAGGGGAACGACGGGGAGCTGTTTTTT
v_gene: TRBV13; j_gene: TRBJ2-3; abundance: .; d_gene: TRBD2; CDR3aa: CASSHRTSGSLGTDTQYF; CDR3nt: TGTGCCAGCAGCCATAGGACTAGCGGGAGTTTAGGCACAGATACGCAGTATTTT
v_gene: TRBV6-1; j_gene: TRBJ2-1; abundance: .; d_gene: .; CDR3aa: CASSEEDNEQFF; CDR3nt: TGTGCCAGCAGTGAAGAGGATAATGAGCAGTTCTTC
v_gene: TRBV7-9; j_gene: TRBJ1-3; abundance: .; d_gene: .; CDR3aa: CASSLTDSGNTIYF; CDR3nt: TGTGCCAGCAGCCTCACAGACTCTGGAAACACCATATATTTT
v_gene: TRBV28; j_gene: TRBJ2-1; abundance: .; d_gene: .; CDR3aa: CATGAADNSYNEQFF; CDR3nt: TGTGCCACAGGGGCAGCCGACAACTCCTACAATGAGCAGTTCTTC
v_gene: TRBV5-1; j_gene: TRBJ2-1; abundance: .; d_gene: TRBD2; CDR3aa: CASSLASSGYNEQFF; CDR3nt: TGCGCCAGCAGCTTGGCATCTAGCGGATACAATGAGCAGTTCTTC
v_gene: TRBV5-1; j_gene: TRBJ2-7; abundance: once; d_gene: .; CDR3aa: CASSLNGQNYEQYF; CDR3nt: TGCGCCAGCAGCTTAAACGGACAGAACTACGAGCAGTACTTC
v_gene: TRBV5-8; j_gene: TRBJ2-5; abundance: once; d_gene: .; CDR3aa: CASSFFHSGLAVGTQYF; CDR3nt: TGTGCCAGCAGCTTCTTCCATTCAGGCCTGGCGGTTGGGACCCAGTACTTC
v_gene: TRBV7-6; j_gene: TRBJ2-5; abundance: once; d_gene: .; CDR3aa: CASSQWYQETQYF; CDR3nt: TGTGCCAGCAGCCAGTGGTACCAAGAGACCCAGTACTTC
v_gene: TRBV20-1; j_gene: TRBJ2-7; abundance: .; d_gene: .; CDR3aa: CSARDRREQYF; CDR3nt: TGCAGTGCTAGAGATAGGAGGGAGCAGTACTTC
v_gene: TRBV5-1; j_gene: TRBJ2-7; abundance: .; d_gene: TRBD2; CDR3aa: CASSQAGTSFYEQYF; CDR3nt: TGCGCCAGCAGCCAGGCCGGGACTAGCTTCTACGAGCAGTACTTC
v_gene: TRBV14; j_gene: TRBJ2-1; abundance: .; d_gene: .; CDR3aa: CASSQALREAEQFF; CDR3nt: TGTGCCAGCAGCCAAGCTTTGCGAGAGGCTGAGCAGTTCTTC
v_gene: TRBV5-1; j_gene: TRBJ1-2; abundance: .; d_gene: TRBD1; CDR3aa: CASSHKADRANYGYTF; CDR3nt: TGCGCCAGCAGCCACAAGGCGGACAGGGCCAACTATGGCTACACCTTC
v_gene: TRBV6-5; j_gene: TRBJ2-5; abundance: .; d_gene: .; CDR3aa: CASSQDYQETQYF; CDR3nt: TGTGCCAGCAGCCAGGACTACCAAGAGACCCAGTACTTC
v_gene: TRBV5-1; j_gene: TRBJ2-7; abundance: .; d_gene: TRBD2; CDR3aa: CASSLIAGGDYEQYF; CDR3nt: TGCGCCAGCAGCTTAATAGCGGGAGGCGACTACGAGCAGTACTTC
v_gene: TRBV28; j_gene: TRBJ2-1; abundance: .; d_gene: .; CDR3aa: CASSSPDSISYNEQFF; CDR3nt: TGTGCCAGCAGCTCCCCCGATTCAATCTCCTACAATGAGCAGTTCTTC
v_gene: TRBV25-1; j_gene: TRBJ2-5; abundance: .; d_gene: TRBD2; CDR3aa: CASSLAGGTETQYF; CDR3nt: TGTGCCAGCAGCTTAGCGGGAGGGACAGAGACCCAGTACTTC
v_gene: TRBV25-1; j_gene: TRBJ2-3; abundance: .; d_gene: .; CDR3aa: CASSESQITDTQYF; CDR3nt: TGTGCCAGCAGTGAATCCCAGATCACAGATACGCAGTATTTT
v_gene: TRBV6-5; j_gene: TRBJ1-1; abundance: .; d_gene: .; CDR3aa: CASSYSTGPHSEAFF; CDR3nt: TGTGCCAGCAGTTACTCGACGGGACCCCACTCTGAAGCTTTCTTT
v_gene: TRBV4-1; j_gene: TRBJ2-2; abundance: .; d_gene: TRBD2; CDR3aa: CASSLLAGEGTGELFF; CDR3nt: TGCGCCAGCAGCCTCCTCGCGGGAGAGGGGACCGGGGAGCTGTTTTTT
v_gene: TRBV30; j_gene: TRBJ2-3; abundance: .; d_gene: TRBD2; CDR3aa: CAHGRASTDTQYF; CDR3nt: TGTGCCCACGGGAGGGCTAGCACAGATACGCAGTATTTT
v_gene: TRBV5-1; j_gene: TRBJ2-7; abundance: .; d_gene: .; CDR3aa: CASSPSTASYEQYF; CDR3nt: TGCGCCAGCAGCCCATCGACCGCCTCCTACGAGCAGTACTTC
v_gene: TRBV6-1; j_gene: TRBJ2-7; abundance: .; d_gene: TRBD2; CDR3aa: CASRGAGGPYEQYF; CDR3nt: TGTGCCAGCAGGGGAGCGGGAGGGCCCTACGAGCAGTACTTC
v_gene: TRBV19; j_gene: TRBJ1-5; abundance: .; d_gene: TRBD1; CDR3aa: CASSDRGDSNQPQHF; CDR3nt: TGTGCCAGTAGTGACAGGGGGGATAGCAATCAGCCCCAGCATTTT
v_gene: TRBV5-1; j_gene: TRBJ1-3; abundance: .; d_gene: TRBD1; CDR3aa: CASRPDPGQTGNTIYF; CDR3nt: TGCGCCAGCAGACCCGATCCGGGACAGACTGGAAACACCATATATTTT
v_gene: TRBV19; j_gene: TRBJ2-3; abundance: .; d_gene: TRBD1; CDR3aa: CASSPGTGFSPDTQYF; CDR3nt: TGTGCCAGTAGTCCTGGGACAGGGTTTTCCCCAGATACGCAGTATTTT
v_gene: TRBV27; j_gene: TRBJ1-1; abundance: .; d_gene: TRBD1; CDR3aa: CASSIDRGPTEAFF; CDR3nt: TGTGCCAGCAGTATAGACAGGGGGCCCACTGAAGCTTTCTTT
v_gene: TRBV4-1; j_gene: TRBJ2-7; abundance: .; d_gene: TRBD2; CDR3aa: CASSPLAGGGGEQYF; CDR3nt: TGCGCCAGCAGCCCTTTAGCGGGAGGTGGCGGCGAGCAGTACTTC
v_gene: TRBV5-1; j_gene: TRBJ1-1; abundance: .; d_gene: TRBD1; CDR3aa: CASSLPGQLNTEAFF; CDR3nt: TGCGCCAGCAGCTTGCCGGGACAGCTTAACACTGAAGCTTTCTTT
v_gene: TRBV13; j_gene: TRBJ2-2; abundance: .; d_gene: TRBD2; CDR3aa: CASSRGTIPKIGELFF; CDR3nt: TGTGCCAGCAGCCGGGGGACTATACCCAAGATCGGGGAGCTGTTTTTT
v_gene: TRBV18; j_gene: TRBJ2-2; abundance: .; d_gene: .; CDR3aa: CASSPEGLKNTGELFF; CDR3nt: TGTGCCAGCTCACCTGAGGGATTGAAGAACACCGGGGAGCTGTTTTTT
v_gene: TRBV2; j_gene: TRBJ1-4; abundance: .; d_gene: .; CDR3aa: CASSGGFGLFF; CDR3nt: TGTGCCAGCAGTGGAGGGTTCGGACTGTTTTTT